The 10 T cell receptor beta chains reported below all come from one sample, sequenced in a study of T cell repertoires in cytomegalovirus infection (dated by TCRdb to between 2019 and 2020). This specimen's treatment or condition label, interpreted: in vitro stimulation with specific CMV peptide epitopes to enrich CMV-specific T cells. These TCRs' antigens remain unknown. These reads were obtained on an Illumina HiSeq 1500. Through fastp at Q25 and MiXCR, TCRdb rebuilt clones from the public reads, retaining in-frame beta chains. Rows with a matching CDR3 protein are joined into one entry that keeps the most common DNA and genes. Recorded for this sample are about 830,000 distinct CDR3 sequences; 30% to 35% of them occurred a single time. Together, the top ten hold under 15% of the sample. This specimen was cultured CD8+ T cells from PBMCs, taken from culture after CMV antigen stimulation. The receptor source for this set is a human donor in good health (CMV status not recorded). Some clones in this sample may be carry-over from other donors' samples.

Concerning this clonotype: A clone one base away is much larger, so this may be a read error. The chain links TRBV7-2 to TRBJ1-1, with TRBD1 matching 9 bases. This CDR3 spans 15 amino acids. Germline CDR1 SGHTA, CDR2 FQGNSA. With V trimmed by 3 bases and J by 12 bases, 14 bases remained unmatched. The CDR3 region is CASSFFGTGRAQTFF. The CDR3 DNA follows: TGTGCCAGCAGCTTCTTCGGGACAGGGAGAGCTCAGACTTTCTTT.

Details on this clonotype: The junction does not match germline at one end; this may be a read error. The rearrangement uses TRBV7-9 and TRBJ1-4; possibly TRBD1 for D (6 bases). The germline CDR1 and CDR2 sequences are SEHNR and FQNEAQ (reference sequence). There are 13 residues in the CDR3. In nucleotides, the CDR3 is TGTGCCAGCAGCTCTCCCCTAACAGGGAATAAGATTTTT. Its protein product is CASSSPLTGNKIF. Based on the CDR3 plus reference TRBV7-9 and TRBJ1-4, the full variable domain is DTGVSQNPRHKITKRGQNVTFRCDPISEHNRLYWYRQTLGQGPEFLTYFQNEAQLEKSRLLSDRFSAERPKGSFSTLEIQRTEQGDSAMYLCASSSPLTGNKIFGSGTQLSVL.

A word on this clonotype: A much larger clone differs by one base, so this may be a read error. The chain has TRBV12-3 or TRBV12-4 and TRBJ2-3, with D possibly TRBD1 on 6 matching bases. Trimming removed 8 bases from V and 2 bases from J, with 11 bases in between. The CDR3 extends over 13 amino acids. CDR3 sequence reads: CASANRDTDTQYF. The CDR3 nucleotides are TGTGCCAGCGCGAACAGGGACACAGATACGCAGTATTTT.

The chain combines TRBV12-3 or TRBV12-4 with TRBJ2-7; 7 bases align to TRBD1. Trimming cost V 7 bases and J 4 bases; bases outside gene matches: 7. The CDR3 is 13 amino acids. The CDR3 coding sequence is TGTGCCAGCACCCTACAGGGGTTGTACGAGCAGTACTTC. It encodes CASTLQGLYEQYF.

A few counts support this clonotype. V usage is TRBV6-1 and J usage is TRBJ2-7, with D possibly being TRBD2 (5 bases). The V gene's germline CDR1 is MNHNS and CDR2 SASEGT. V shed 1 base and J shed 3 bases, with 10 bases lying between them. CDR3 length: 14 residues. The CDR3 loop is CASSEGGSGYEQYV. For the CDR3, the DNA is TGTGCCAGCAGTGAAGGCGGGTCGGGCTACGAGCAGTACGTC.

The chain joins TRBV29-1 to TRBJ2-7; 9 bases agree with TRBD2. Germline V gene sequence: CDR1 SQVTM, CDR2 ANQGSEA. The CDR3 runs 13 residues. V trimming: 2 bases; J trimming: 2 bases; junction bases outside the gene matches: 1. The CDR3 protein is CSVELAGTYEQYF. The CDR3 DNA is TGCAGCGTTGAACTAGCGGGGACCTACGAGCAGTACTTC.

This clonotype came up many times. This chain connects TRBV7-8 to TRBJ2-1; 10 nucleotides line up with TRBD1. V trimming: 4 bases; J trimming: 4 bases; junction bases outside the gene matches: 7. This CDR3 is 16 amino acids long. Looked up from germline, CDR1 is SGHVS and CDR2 is FQNEAQ. The CDR3 DNA reads TGTGCCAGCAGCTCCGCCCCGGGACAGGGGTACAATGAGCAGTTCTTC. Protein product: CASSSAPGQGYNEQFF.

V and J are TRBV6-2 or TRBV6-3 and TRBJ1-5; no firm D call. The CDR3 totals 15 residues. CDR1 is MNHEY, CDR2 SVGEGT, per germline. V was cut by 4 bases and J by 1 base, with 11 bases left in between. The CDR3 protein is CASSLEDRSNQPQHF. The CDR3 coding sequence is TGTGCCAGCAGTTTGGAGGACCGAAGCAATCAGCCCCAGCATTTT.

This clonotype was seen only a few times. The chain couples TRBV6-2 or TRBV6-3 to TRBJ1-1; 7 bases fit TRBD1. Germline V lookup: CDR1 MNHEY, CDR2 SVGEGT. Unmatched junction bases numbered 7, after V lost 5 bases and J lost 1 base. This CDR3 contains 15 residues. The CDR3 loop reads CASSRRDRANTEAFF. The CDR3 DNA reads as TGTGCCAGCAGTCGAAGAGACAGGGCGAACACTGAAGCTTTCTTT.

V usage is TRBV20-1 and J usage is TRBJ2-2, with 8 bases identical to TRBD1. CDR3 length equals 16 residues. Germline lookup yields CDR1 DFQATT and CDR2 SNEGSKA (reference sequence). The ends lost 1 base at V and 3 bases at J; junction bases unmatched: 7. DNA for the CDR3: TGCAGTGCTAGAGTGCAGGGGGCAGGCGACACCGGGGAGCTGTTTTTT. This sequence encodes CSARVQGAGDTGELFF.